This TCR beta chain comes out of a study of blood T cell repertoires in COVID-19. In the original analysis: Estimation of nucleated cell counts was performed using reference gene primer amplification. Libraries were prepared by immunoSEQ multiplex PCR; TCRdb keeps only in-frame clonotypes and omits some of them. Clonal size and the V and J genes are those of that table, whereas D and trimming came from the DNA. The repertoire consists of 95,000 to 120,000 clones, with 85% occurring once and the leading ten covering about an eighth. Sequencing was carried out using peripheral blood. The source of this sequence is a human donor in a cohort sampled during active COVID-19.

Here the CDR3 reads CASSEGQGPKQYF. The CDR3 DNA sequence: TGTGCCAGCAGCGAGGGACAGGGCCCAAAGCAGTACTTC. The chain recombines TRBV5-6 with TRBJ2-7; 9 nucleotides agree with TRBD1. Trimming removed 4 bases from V and 8 bases from J; junction bases left unmatched: 7. Germline V CDR1 and CDR2: SGHDT, YYEEEE. This CDR3 comprises 13 residues.